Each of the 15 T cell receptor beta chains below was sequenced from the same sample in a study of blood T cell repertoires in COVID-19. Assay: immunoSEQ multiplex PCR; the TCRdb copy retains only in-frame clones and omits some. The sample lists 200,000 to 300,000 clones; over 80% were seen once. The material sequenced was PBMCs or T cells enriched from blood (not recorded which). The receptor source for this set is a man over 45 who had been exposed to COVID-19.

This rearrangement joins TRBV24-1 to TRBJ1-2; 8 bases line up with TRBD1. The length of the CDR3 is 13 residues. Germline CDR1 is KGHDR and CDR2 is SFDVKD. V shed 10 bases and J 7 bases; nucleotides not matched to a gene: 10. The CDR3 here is CATQSQGAGGYTF. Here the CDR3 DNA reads TGTGCCACTCAGTCTCAGGGGGCAGGTGGCTACACCTTC.

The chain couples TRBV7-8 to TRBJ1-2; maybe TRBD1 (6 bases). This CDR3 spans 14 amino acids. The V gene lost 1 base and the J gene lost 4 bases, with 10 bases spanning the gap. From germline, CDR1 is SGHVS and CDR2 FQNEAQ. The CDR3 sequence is CASSLGGLGYGYTF. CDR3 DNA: TGTGCCAGCAGCTTAGGGGGGCTCGGCTATGGCTACACCTTC.

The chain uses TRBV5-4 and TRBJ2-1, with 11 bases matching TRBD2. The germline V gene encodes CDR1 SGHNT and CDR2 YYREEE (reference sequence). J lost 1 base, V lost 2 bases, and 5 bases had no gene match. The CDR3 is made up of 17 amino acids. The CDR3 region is CASSLQPSGGSYNEQFF. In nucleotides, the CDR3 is TGTGCCAGCAGCTTACAACCTAGCGGGGGGTCCTACAATGAGCAGTTCTTC.

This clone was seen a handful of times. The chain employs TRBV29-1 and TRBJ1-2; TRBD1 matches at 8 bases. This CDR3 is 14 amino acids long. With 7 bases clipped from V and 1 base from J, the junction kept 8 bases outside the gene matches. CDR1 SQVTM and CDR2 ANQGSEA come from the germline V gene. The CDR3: CSATGGADNYGYTF. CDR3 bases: TGCAGCGCAACAGGGGGGGCCGATAACTATGGCTACACCTTC.

The CDR3 here is CASSAGRDRVPEQFF. DNA for the CDR3: TGTGCCAGCAGCGCAGGTCGAGACAGGGTCCCTGAGCAGTTCTTC. V is TRBV9 and J is TRBJ2-1; 7 nucleotides match TRBD1. The germline V gene has CDR1 SGDLS and CDR2 YYNGEE. Losses at the gene ends were 3 bases for V and 9 bases for J; bases not matched to a gene: 12. The CDR3 loop spans 15 amino acids. The full variable domain, completed using reference TRBV9 and TRBJ2-1, is DSGVTQTPKHLITATGQRVTLRCSPRSGDLSVYWYQQSLDQGLQFLIQYYNGEERAKGNILERFSAQQFPDLHSELNLSSLELGDSALYFCASSAGRDRVPEQFFGPGTRLTVL.

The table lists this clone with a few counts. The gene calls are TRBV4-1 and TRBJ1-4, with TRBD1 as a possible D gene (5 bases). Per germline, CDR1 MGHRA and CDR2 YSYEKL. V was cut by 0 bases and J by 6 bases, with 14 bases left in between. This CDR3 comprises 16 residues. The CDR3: CASSQDHRGSYEKLFF. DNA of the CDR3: TGCGCCAGCAGCCAAGATCACCGGGGGTCTTATGAAAAACTGTTTTTT.

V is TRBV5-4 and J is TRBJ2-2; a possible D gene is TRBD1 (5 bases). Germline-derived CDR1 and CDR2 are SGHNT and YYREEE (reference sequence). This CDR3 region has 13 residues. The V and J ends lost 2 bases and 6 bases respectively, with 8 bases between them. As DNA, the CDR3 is TGTGCCAGCAGCTTCAGGGTCGCCGGGGAGCTGTTTTTT. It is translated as CASSFRVAGELFF.

The CDR3 DNA follows: TGTGCCAGCCGCCTCGACAGGGGGCTAATCGGGCAGTTCTTC. Translating gives CASRLDRGLIGQFF. This chain joins TRBV28 and TRBJ2-1; 10 bases match TRBD1. V lost 8 bases and J lost 12; bases outside the gene matches: 13. CDR3 length equals 14 residues. Germline CDR1 MDHEN, CDR2 SYDVKM.

The CDR3 here is CASSPRDREETQYF. CDR3 DNA sequence: TGTGCCAGCAGCCCGCGGGACAGGGAAGAGACCCAGTACTTC. The chain combines TRBV5-4 with TRBJ2-5; 9 nucleotides agree with TRBD1. Per the germline V gene, CDR1 is SGHNT and CDR2 is YYREEE (reference sequence). The CDR3 spans 14 residues. Trimming at V came to 4 bases and at J to 3 bases, leaving 4 bases not matched to a gene.

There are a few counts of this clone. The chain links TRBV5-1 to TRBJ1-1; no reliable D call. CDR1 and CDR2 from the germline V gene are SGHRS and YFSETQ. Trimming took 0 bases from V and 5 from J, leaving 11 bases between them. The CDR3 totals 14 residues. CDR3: CASSLVQGGTEAFF. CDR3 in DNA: TGCGCCAGCAGCTTGGTTCAAGGCGGGACTGAAGCTTTCTTT.

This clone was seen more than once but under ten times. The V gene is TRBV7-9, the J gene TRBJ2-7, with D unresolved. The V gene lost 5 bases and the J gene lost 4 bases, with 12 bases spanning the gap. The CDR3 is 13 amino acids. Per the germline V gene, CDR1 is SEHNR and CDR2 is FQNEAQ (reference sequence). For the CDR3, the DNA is TGTGCCAGCAGCCACCCGGTGTCTTACGAGCAGTACTTC. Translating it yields CASSHPVSYEQYF.

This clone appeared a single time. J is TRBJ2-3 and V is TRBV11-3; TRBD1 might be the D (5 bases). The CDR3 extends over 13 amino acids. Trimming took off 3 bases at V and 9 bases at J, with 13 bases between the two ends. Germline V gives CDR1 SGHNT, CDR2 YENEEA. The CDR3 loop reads CASSFQGSGTQYF. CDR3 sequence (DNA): TGTGCCAGCAGCTTTCAGGGTTCGGGCACGCAGTATTTT.

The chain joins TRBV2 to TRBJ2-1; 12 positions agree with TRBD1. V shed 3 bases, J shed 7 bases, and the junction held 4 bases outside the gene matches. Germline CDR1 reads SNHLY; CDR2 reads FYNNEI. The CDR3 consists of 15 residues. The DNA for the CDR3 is TGTGCCAGCAGTGACGGGACAGGGGGCTATAATGAGCAGTTCTTC. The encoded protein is CASSDGTGGYNEQFF.

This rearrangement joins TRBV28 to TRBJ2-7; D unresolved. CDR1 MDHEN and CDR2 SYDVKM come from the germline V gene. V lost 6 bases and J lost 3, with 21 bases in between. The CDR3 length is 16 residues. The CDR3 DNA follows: TGTGCCAGCAGCTCTGGCTCAGCTAGGCATTTCTACGAGCAGTACGTC. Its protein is CASSSGSARHFYEQYV.

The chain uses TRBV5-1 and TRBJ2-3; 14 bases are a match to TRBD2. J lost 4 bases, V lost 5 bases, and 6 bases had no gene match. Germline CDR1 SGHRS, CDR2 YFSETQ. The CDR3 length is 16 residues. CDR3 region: CASRTSGGAGADTQYF. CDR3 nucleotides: TGCGCCAGCAGGACTAGCGGGGGGGCAGGCGCAGATACGCAGTATTTT.